What follows describes a single TCR beta chain. This sample was taken from a study of blood T cell repertoires in COVID-19. Sequencing used immunoSEQ multiplex PCR; TCRdb keeps in-frame clones, though not all of them. The table records 120,000 to 150,000 clones, about 87% of them present only once. In germline, CDR1 is SGHNT, CDR2 YYREEE (reference sequence). After removal of 4 bases from V and 8 bases from J, the junction contained 10 bases not matched to a gene. This CDR3 is 15 amino acids long. The chain has TRBV5-4 and TRBJ1-4, with 8 positions matching TRBD1. The sample consisted of peripheral blood. This sequence originates from a human donor with COVID-19, enrolled during active disease. The donor label of this sample is uncertain. CDR3 sequence (DNA): TGTGCCAGCAGCGCCAACAGGGGGTATGGAGAAAAACTGTTTTTT. This encodes CASSANRGYGEKLFF.